The 17 T cell receptor beta chains reported below all come from one sample, sequenced in a study of T cells after yellow fever vaccination. TCRdb re-called the 5' RACE reads with MiXCR, one entry per CDR3 protein. The sample has around 100,000 distinct CDR3 sequences, more than 7.5% seen once. Sequencing used CD8+ T cells sorted from PBMCs, obtained 45 days after the yellow fever booster vaccination. These receptors were collected from a man aged 25-45 years who received the YFV17D yellow fever vaccine.

The table lists this clonotype with many counts. V gene TRBV7-9 combines with J gene TRBJ1-4, with 9 bases that match TRBD1. V was pared by 5 bases and J by 6 bases, with 4 bases of the junction left unmatched. The CDR3 runs 14 residues. CDR1 is SEHNR, CDR2 FQNEAQ, per germline (reference sequence). In nucleotides, the CDR3 is TGTGCCAGCAGCAGCCGGGACAGGGATGAAAAACTGTTTTTT. This gives the protein CASSSRDRDEKLFF.

This clonotype was detected a few times. The rearrangement links TRBV15 to TRBJ2-1; TRBD2 matches 13 bases. CDR3 size: 18 residues. The V and J ends lost 1 base and 10 bases, in that order; junction bases with no gene match: 13. Germline V lookup: CDR1 LNHNV, CDR2 YYDKDF (reference sequence). This CDR3 is CATSRASFGLAGVREQFF. The CDR3 DNA reads TGTGCCACCAGCAGAGCCTCGTTCGGACTAGCGGGAGTACGGGAGCAGTTCTTC.

The table lists this clonotype with a few counts. This chain joins TRBV9 and TRBJ1-6; unclear D gene. The CDR3 totals 14 residues. Trimming pared 3 bases from V and 3 bases from J, leaving 7 bases between. Germline V gene sequence: CDR1 SGDLS, CDR2 YYNGEE. The CDR3 DNA follows: TGTGCCAGCAGCGGAACAGTCTATAATTCACCCCTCCACTTT. It translates to CASSGTVYNSPLHF.

At least ten counts were recorded for this clonotype. The J gene is TRBJ2-1, the V gene TRBV15; D is unclear. Germline CDR1 is LNHNV and CDR2 is YYDKDF (reference sequence). The CDR3 consists of 15 residues. V lost 1 base, J lost 3 bases, and 10 bases lay in between. CDR3 in DNA: TGTGCCACCAGCAGAGCGGGTGCTGGCTACAATGAGCAGTTCTTC. This encodes CATSRAGAGYNEQFF.

The CDR3 loop reads CASSQVTSGSQEQYF. The CDR3, as DNA: TGCGCCAGCAGCCAAGTGACTAGCGGGAGTCAAGAGCAGTACTTC. The chain is built from TRBV4-1 and TRBJ2-7; 12 nucleotides align to TRBD2. The V gene's germline CDR1 is MGHRA and CDR2 YSYEKL. The CDR3 covers 15 residues. The junction had 5 bases not matched to a gene; V was cut back by 1 base and J by 7 bases.

The CDR3 coding sequence is TGTGCCAGCAGCCCTACTGGGACGTACTCTGGGGCCAACGTCCTGACTTTC. Protein sequence: CASSPTGTYSGANVLTF. The chain is built from TRBV7-9 and TRBJ2-6; either TRBD1 or TRBD2 may supply D (5 bases each). Trimming shortened V by 5 bases and J by 0 bases, and 14 bases separated the two germline ends. CDR3 length: 17 amino acids. Germline V CDR1 and CDR2: SEHNR, FQNEAQ (reference sequence). The full variable domain, in which reference TRBV7-9 and TRBJ2-6 provide the parts outside the CDR3, is DTGVSQNPRHKITKRGQNVTFRCDPISEHNRLYWYRQTLGQGPEFLTYFQNEAQLEKSRLLSDRFSAERPKGSFSTLEIQRTEQGDSAMYLCASSPTGTYSGANVLTFGAGSRLTVL.

This clonotype was picked up many times. The rearrangement joins TRBV9 to TRBJ1-4; perhaps TRBD1 as D (5 bases). Germline CDR1 reads SGDLS; CDR2 reads YYNGEE. There are 15 residues in the CDR3. V was cut by 4 bases and J by 0 bases, with 10 bases left in between. The CDR3: CASSPSGPTNEKLFF. The CDR3 coding sequence is TGTGCCAGCAGCCCATCAGGGCCAACTAATGAAAAACTGTTTTTT.

This clonotype has at least ten counts. V usage is TRBV4-2 and J usage is TRBJ2-2, with 10 bases identical to TRBD2. The germline gives CDR1 LGHNA, CDR2 YNFKEQ. The CDR3 has 16 residues. Germline trimming cut 3 bases from V and 4 bases from J; bases unmatched to any gene: 5. Written as DNA, the CDR3 is TGTGCCAGCAGCCAGAGGGGACTAGCGATCACCGGGGAGCTGTTTTTT. Translation gives CASSQRGLAITGELFF.

Ten or more counts support this clonotype. The rearrangement links TRBV7-9 to TRBJ2-1; D ambiguous. The CDR3 length is 12 residues. The V end was cut by 8 bases, the J end by 1 base, with 6 bases between. Germline-derived CDR1 and CDR2 are SEHNR and FQNEAQ (reference sequence). CDR3 in DNA: TGTGCCAGCTCCAGATCCTACAATGAGCAGTTCTTC. Amino acids: CASSRSYNEQFF.

This clonotype appeared many times. The gene calls are TRBV20-1 and TRBJ2-1; tentative D call: TRBD2 (6 bases). The CDR3 covers 16 residues. The V end was cut by 3 bases, the J end by 3 bases, with 18 bases between. The germline CDR1 and CDR2 sequences are DFQATT and SNEGSKA (reference sequence). The CDR3 region is CSASPREALYYNEQFF. DNA of the CDR3: TGCAGTGCTAGTCCCAGGGAGGCCCTCTACTACAATGAGCAGTTCTTC.

The chain has TRBV6-2 or TRBV6-3 and TRBJ2-1, with 7 bases matching TRBD2. The CDR3 has 15 residues. The germline V gene has CDR1 MNHEY and CDR2 SVGEGT. V lost 2 bases and J lost 6; bases outside the gene matches: 7. Here the CDR3 reads CASSYPTGTTNEQFF. Here the CDR3 DNA reads TGTGCCAGCAGTTACCCGACCGGGACTACCAATGAGCAGTTCTTC.

V usage is TRBV15 and J usage is TRBJ2-1, with D possibly matching TRBD2 (5 bases). The V end lost 1 base, the J end lost 9 bases, and 19 bases lay between the germline ends. This CDR3 has 16 residues. Germline CDR1 LNHNV, CDR2 YYDKDF (reference sequence). The CDR3 loop is CATSRGRETLWGEQFF. The CDR3 nucleotides read TGTGCCACCAGCAGAGGTAGGGAGACCCTTTGGGGTGAGCAGTTCTTC.

There are a few counts of this clonotype. This chain links TRBV5-5 with TRBJ2-7, with D hard to call. V dropped 5 bases and J dropped 7 bases, with 7 bases sitting between them. The CDR3 covers 10 residues. From germline, CDR1 is SGHKS and CDR2 YYEKEE (reference sequence). The CDR3 DNA sequence: TGTGCCAGCAGGGGTGGTGAGCAGTACTTC. Amino acids: CASRGGEQYF.

Ten or more counts support this clonotype. The rearrangement uses TRBV29-1 and TRBJ2-1; possible D gene TRBD2, 5 bases. The germline gives CDR1 SQVTM, CDR2 ANQGSEA. V was clipped by 3 bases and J by 3 bases, with 15 bases between them. The CDR3 is made up of 15 amino acids. CDR3 residues: CSVDYGKRFYNEQFF. CDR3 nucleotide sequence: TGCAGCGTTGATTACGGAAAGCGGTTCTACAATGAGCAGTTCTTC.

In this sample, this clonotype turned up many times. The chain carries TRBV6-2 or TRBV6-3 and TRBJ2-2; D gene uncertain. Germline lookup yields CDR1 MNHEY and CDR2 SVGEGT. The CDR3 length is 13 residues. Trimming shortened V by 10 bases and J by 4 bases, and 13 bases separated the two germline ends. In nucleotides, the CDR3 is TGTGCCACTTCCGACTCCTTCACCGGGGAGCTGTTTTTT. Its protein product is CATSDSFTGELFF.

This clonotype showed up many times. V gene TRBV20-1 combines with J gene TRBJ2-7; TRBD1 aligns across 10 bases. J gave up 0 bases and V 4 bases, and 9 bases lay outside the gene matches. The CDR3 runs 16 residues. The germline gives CDR1 DFQATT, CDR2 SNEGSKA (reference sequence). The CDR3 loop reads CSATRQGAIGSYEQYF. DNA for the CDR3: TGCAGTGCTACCCGACAGGGGGCGATCGGCTCCTACGAGCAGTACTTC.

J is TRBJ2-7 and V is TRBV29-1; 7 bases are a match to TRBD1. CDR1 and CDR2 (germline): SQVTM, ANQGSEA. The CDR3 contains 12 residues. V lost 3 bases and J lost 7; bases outside the gene matches: 6. The CDR3 reads CSVEAGGGEQYF. CDR3 DNA sequence: TGCAGCGTTGAGGCAGGGGGTGGGGAGCAGTACTTC.